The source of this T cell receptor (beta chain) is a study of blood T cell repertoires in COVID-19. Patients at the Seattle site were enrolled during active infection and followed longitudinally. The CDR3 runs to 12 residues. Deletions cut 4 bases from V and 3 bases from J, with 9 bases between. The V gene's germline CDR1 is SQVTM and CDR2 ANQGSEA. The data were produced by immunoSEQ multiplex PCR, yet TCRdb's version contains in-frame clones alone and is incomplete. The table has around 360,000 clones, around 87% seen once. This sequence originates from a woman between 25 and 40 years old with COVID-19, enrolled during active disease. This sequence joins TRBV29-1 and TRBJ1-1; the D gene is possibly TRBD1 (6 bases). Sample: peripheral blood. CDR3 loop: CSVVGGDTEAFF. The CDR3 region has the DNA TGCAGCGTTGTAGGGGGGGACACTGAAGCTTTCTTT.